The T cell receptor beta chain described here comes from a study of blood T cell repertoires in COVID-19. Turning to the study itself: Acute and convalescent COVID-19 samples came from the United States, Italy and Spain. From T cells, B-cell-depleted T cells, or PBMCs came the material, which was cDNA or gDNA.

Per the authors' pipeline: It was from reference gene primer amplification that nucleated cell counts were estimated. Sequencing used immunoSEQ multiplex PCR; TCRdb keeps in-frame clones, though not all of them. V and J calls and clone size are given by that table; D and trimming were obtained from the DNA. Altogether over 200,000 clones are present, approximately 84% being singletons, with the ten largest covering 2.5% to 3.5%. This CDR3 region has 15 residues. Germline V CDR1 and CDR2: SEHNR, FQNEAQ (reference sequence). Trimming pared 0 bases from V and 5 bases from J, leaving 13 bases between. This clone was recorded at least ten times.

The chain joins TRBV7-9 to TRBJ2-5; tentatively, D is TRBD1 (5 bases). This receptor was identified in a woman aged 25 to 45 who had recovered from COVID-19. Sequencing was done on a sample of peripheral blood. CDR3 loop: CASSLAGQGRETQYF. The DNA of the CDR3 is TGTGCCAGCAGCTTAGCGGGGCAGGGCAGGGAGACCCAGTACTTC.